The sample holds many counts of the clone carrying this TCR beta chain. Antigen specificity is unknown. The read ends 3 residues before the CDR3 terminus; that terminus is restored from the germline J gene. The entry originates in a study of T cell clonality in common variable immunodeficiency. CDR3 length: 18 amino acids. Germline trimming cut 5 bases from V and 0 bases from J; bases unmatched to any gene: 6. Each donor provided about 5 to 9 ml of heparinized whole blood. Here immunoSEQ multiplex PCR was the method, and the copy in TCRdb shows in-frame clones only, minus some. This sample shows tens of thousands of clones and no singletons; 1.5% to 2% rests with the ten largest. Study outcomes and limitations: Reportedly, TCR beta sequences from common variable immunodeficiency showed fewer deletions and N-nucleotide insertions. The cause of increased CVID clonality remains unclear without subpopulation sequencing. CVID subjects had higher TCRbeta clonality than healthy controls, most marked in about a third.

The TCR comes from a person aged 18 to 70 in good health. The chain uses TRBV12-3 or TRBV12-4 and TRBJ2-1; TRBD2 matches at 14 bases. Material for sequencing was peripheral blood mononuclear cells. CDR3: CASSPRTSGGPSYNEQFF. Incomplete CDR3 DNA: TGTGCCAGCAGTCCCAGGACTAGCGGGGGGCCCTCCTACAATGAG.